Below are 11 T cell receptor beta chains sequenced from a single sample in a study of technical replicates of blood from several donors. Measured with immunoSEQ multiplex PCR; TCRdb has only the in-frame clones, and not every one. The sample carries more than 11,000 clones, 85% recorded once. Material: PBMCs. All receptors come from a human donor in good health.

The V call is TRBV7-6, the J call TRBJ2-7; weak D call: TRBD1 (6 bases). V lost 4 bases to trimming and J lost 6 bases, with 19 bases between them. The germline V gene encodes CDR1 SGHVS and CDR2 FNYEAQ. The CDR3 sequence is 15 residues long. The CDR3 DNA is TGTGCCAGCAGCTCCCGTCGAACAGGGCAGGGCGAGCAGTACTTC. It codes for CASSSRRTGQGEQYF.

This clone was observed a single time. CDR3 sequence: CASSVSPSGGYNEQFF. The CDR3 nucleotides read TGTGCCAGCAGTGTTTCGCCAAGCGGAGGCTACAATGAGCAGTTCTTC. V gene TRBV27 combines with J gene TRBJ2-1; a weak D match, TRBD2 (5 bases). This CDR3 contains 16 residues. Germline loops: CDR1 MNHEY, CDR2 SMNVEV (reference sequence). V gave up 5 bases and J gave up 3 bases, with 17 bases separating them.

The genes are TRBV6-5 and TRBJ1-2; D possibly corresponds to TRBD1 (5 bases). V was shortened by 1 base and J by 8 bases, with 17 bases between the two germline ends. This CDR3 region has 15 residues. CDR1 and CDR2 from the germline V gene are MNHEY and SVGAGI. In DNA form, the CDR3 reads TGTGCCAGCAGTTACTTTGCTCGGGACTCCTTGGGCTACACCTTC. Protein sequence: CASSYFARDSLGYTF.

The chain joins TRBV28 to TRBJ2-7; no clear D. This CDR3 contains 14 residues. Trimming removed 2 bases from V and 3 bases from J, with 11 bases in between. Germline assignment: CDR1 MDHEN and CDR2 SYDVKM. Written as DNA, the CDR3 is TGTGCCAGCAGTTTAATGAGATTCTACTACGAGCAGTACTTC. This encodes CASSLMRFYYEQYF. Using reference TRBV28 and TRBJ2-7 for the parts outside the CDR3, the full variable domain is DVKVTQSSRYLVKRTGEKVFLECVQDMDHENMFWYRQDPGLGLRLIYFSYDVKMKEKGDIPEGYSVSREKKERFSLILESASTNQTSMYLCASSLMRFYYEQYFGPGTRLTVT.

The chain combines TRBV18 with TRBJ2-5; weak D call: TRBD1 (5 bases). The V end lost 3 bases, the J end lost 5 bases, and 10 bases lay between the germline ends. The germline V gene encodes CDR1 KGHSH and CDR2 LQKENI. The CDR3 is made up of 13 amino acids. CDR3 coding DNA: TGTGCCAGCTCACCGGACACCCGGGAGACCCAGTACTTC. This codes for CASSPDTRETQYF.

The V gene is TRBV6-1, the J gene TRBJ1-2; 8 nucleotides align to TRBD1. The CDR3 extends over 15 amino acids. J was trimmed by 8 bases and V by 6 bases; bases with no gene match: 14. Germline-derived CDR1 and CDR2 are MNHNS and SASEGT. CDR3 amino acids: CASRDYDRGPLGYTF. The CDR3 DNA sequence: TGTGCCAGCAGGGACTACGACAGGGGCCCTTTAGGCTACACCTTC.

The chain links TRBV2 to TRBJ2-1, with 7 bases identical to TRBD2. This CDR3 has 15 residues. Germline V CDR1 and CDR2: SNHLY, FYNNEI. V lost 1 base and J lost 8; bases outside the gene matches: 8. This chain's CDR3 is CASSEGGSNSHEQFF. In DNA, the CDR3 is TGTGCCAGCAGTGAAGGCGGGAGTAATTCCCATGAGCAGTTCTTC.

The chain employs TRBV7-9 and TRBJ2-7, with 8 bases aligning to TRBD1. There are 12 residues in the CDR3. The ends lost 5 bases at V and 6 bases at J; junction bases unmatched: 3. From germline, CDR1 is SEHNR and CDR2 FQNEAQ (reference sequence). CDR3 bases: TGTGCCAGCAGCCATCAGGGGGCCGAGCAGTACTTC. Its protein is CASSHQGAEQYF.

The sample holds one count of this clone. This chain links TRBV6-6 with TRBJ2-3; D is unresolved. The V end lost 8 bases, the J end lost 6 bases, and 12 bases lay between the germline ends. Germline V lookup: CDR1 MNHNY, CDR2 SVGAGI (reference sequence). CDR3 length: 12 amino acids. The CDR3 DNA reads TGTGCCAGCGGGTTATTTAGCGATACGCAGTATTTT. Amino acids: CASGLFSDTQYF.

V and J are TRBV5-4 and TRBJ2-1; 9 bases align to TRBD2. The CDR3 has 16 amino acids. J was trimmed by 9 bases and V by 1 base; bases with no gene match: 11. The germline V gene encodes CDR1 SGHNT and CDR2 YYREEE (reference sequence). The CDR3 DNA follows: TGTGCCAGCAGCTTGTTCTTAGCGGGAGAGTTGGGTGAGCAGTTCTTC. Its translation: CASSLFLAGELGEQFF.

This rearrangement joins TRBV19 to TRBJ2-5; perhaps TRBD2 as D (7 bases). The V end was cut by 7 bases, the J end by 5 bases, with 14 bases between. The CDR3 runs to 13 residues. Germline-derived CDR1 and CDR2 are LNHDA and SQIVND (reference sequence). The CDR3 bases are TGTGCCAGTAAGGGGGGGCCAGGGGAGACCCAGTACTTC. Residues: CASKGGPGETQYF.